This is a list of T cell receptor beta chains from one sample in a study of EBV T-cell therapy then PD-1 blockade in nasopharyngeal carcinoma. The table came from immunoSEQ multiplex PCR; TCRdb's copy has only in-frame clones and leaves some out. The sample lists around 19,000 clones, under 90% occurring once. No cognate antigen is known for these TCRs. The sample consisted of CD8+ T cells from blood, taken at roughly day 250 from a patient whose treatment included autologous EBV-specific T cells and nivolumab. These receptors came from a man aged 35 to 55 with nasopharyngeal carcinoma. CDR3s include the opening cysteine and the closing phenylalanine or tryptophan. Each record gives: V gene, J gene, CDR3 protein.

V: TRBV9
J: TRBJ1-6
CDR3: CASSVNLNYNSPLHF

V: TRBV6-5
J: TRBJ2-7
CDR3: CASTPTGVYEQYF

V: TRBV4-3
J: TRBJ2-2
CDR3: CASSQDPSGGAGELFF

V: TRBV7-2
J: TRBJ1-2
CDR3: CASSESLTGAYGYTF

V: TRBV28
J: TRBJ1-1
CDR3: CAVNRDLNTEAFF

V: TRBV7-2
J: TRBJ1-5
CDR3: CASSLTGTPLGNQPQHF

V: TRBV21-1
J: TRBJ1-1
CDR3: CASSKRQMNTEAFF

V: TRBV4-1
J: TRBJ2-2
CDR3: CASSRQEQGFTGELFF

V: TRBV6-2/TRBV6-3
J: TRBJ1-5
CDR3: CASSGGQSSQPQHF

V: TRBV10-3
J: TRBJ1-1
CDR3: CAISVEDRLSEAFF

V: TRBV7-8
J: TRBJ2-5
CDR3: CASSLGAETQYF

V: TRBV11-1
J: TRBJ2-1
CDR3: CASSSWGEGYNEQFF

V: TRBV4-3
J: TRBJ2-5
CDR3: CASSQGPTSLETQYF

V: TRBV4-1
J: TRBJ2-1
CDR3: CASSQVDPGWEQFF

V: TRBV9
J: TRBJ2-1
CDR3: CASSPGGNSYNEQFF

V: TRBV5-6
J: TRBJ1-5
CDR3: CASSLGGEPQHF